The rows below give T cell receptor beta chains drawn from one sample of a study of T cells in Graves' hyperthyroidism and ophthalmopathy. TCRdb re-analysed the multiplex PCR reads in MiXCR, keeping a single row per CDR3 protein. This sample carries some 350,000 distinct CDR3 sequences, 15% to 17% of them seen once, and the ten largest clones take about 27%. Sequenced material: blood. Receptors were obtained from a woman aged 18 to 35 with Graves' hyperthyroidism that later progressed to Graves' ophthalmopathy. Both conserved end residues are part of each CDR3. Fields, in order: J gene, V gene, CDR3 protein.

j_call: TRBJ2-7
v_call: TRBV4-1
cdr3_aa: CASSPGLAGAYEQYF

j_call: TRBJ2-2
v_call: TRBV2
cdr3_aa: CASSPSRQGGELFF

j_call: TRBJ2-1
v_call: TRBV6-5
cdr3_aa: CASSSSGQGSYNEQFF

j_call: TRBJ1-2
v_call: TRBV14
cdr3_aa: CASSPWAGANYGYTF

j_call: TRBJ2-7
v_call: TRBV7-8
cdr3_aa: CASSLSRGGPLGEQYF

j_call: TRBJ1-5
v_call: TRBV3-1
cdr3_aa: CASSQVNEKQPQHF

j_call: TRBJ2-5
v_call: TRBV11-2
cdr3_aa: CASSRGTFAESQYF

j_call: TRBJ1-5
v_call: TRBV20-1
cdr3_aa: CSASRGSRQPQHF

j_call: TRBJ2-3
v_call: TRBV20-1
cdr3_aa: CSARKTSGEYTQYF

j_call: TRBJ1-5
v_call: TRBV27
cdr3_aa: CASSLGSANQPQHF

j_call: TRBJ2-1
v_call: TRBV28
cdr3_aa: CASSLKGRNEQFF

j_call: TRBJ2-2
v_call: TRBV15
cdr3_aa: CATSRGISGAGELFF

j_call: TRBJ2-5
v_call: TRBV5-6
cdr3_aa: CASSLGPAAEETQYF

j_call: TRBJ1-2
v_call: TRBV30
cdr3_aa: CASPGGAGYTF

j_call: TRBJ1-2
v_call: TRBV5-1
cdr3_aa: CASSLIQGGELYGYTF

j_call: TRBJ1-1
v_call: TRBV9
cdr3_aa: CASSVMLENTEAFF

j_call: TRBJ1-6
v_call: TRBV7-9
cdr3_aa: CASSFTGQNSPLHF

j_call: TRBJ2-7
v_call: TRBV29-1
cdr3_aa: CSVLSGTEQYF

j_call: TRBJ2-5
v_call: TRBV7-9
cdr3_aa: CASSRDRGEYRETQYF

j_call: TRBJ2-5
v_call: TRBV5-1
cdr3_aa: CASSLDRLRLPVETQYF

j_call: TRBJ2-1
v_call: TRBV2
cdr3_aa: CASSRTESSYNEQFF

j_call: TRBJ2-3
v_call: TRBV20-1
cdr3_aa: CSARGWGRDTQYF

j_call: TRBJ2-5
v_call: TRBV3-1
cdr3_aa: CASSQARQETQYF

j_call: TRBJ2-1
v_call: TRBV5-1
cdr3_aa: CASSLEGSNYNEQFF

j_call: TRBJ2-5
v_call: TRBV12-3/TRBV12-4
cdr3_aa: CASSFGISGSGETQYF

j_call: TRBJ1-4
v_call: TRBV20-1
cdr3_aa: CSARGGQRTTNEKLFF

j_call: TRBJ1-1
v_call: TRBV10-3
cdr3_aa: CAISESARVNTEAFF

j_call: TRBJ2-1
v_call: TRBV5-1
cdr3_aa: CASSLEGALGNEQFF

j_call: TRBJ1-5
v_call: TRBV24-1
cdr3_aa: CATSDSDRDNQPQHF

j_call: TRBJ2-2
v_call: TRBV27
cdr3_aa: CASRSGRELTGELFF

j_call: TRBJ1-2
v_call: TRBV7-9
cdr3_aa: CASSLARQLPDYTF

j_call: TRBJ2-1
v_call: TRBV3-1
cdr3_aa: CASSQGLAGFKGNEQFF

j_call: TRBJ2-4
v_call: TRBV18
cdr3_aa: CASSPGMQKNIQYF

j_call: TRBJ2-3
v_call: TRBV5-4
cdr3_aa: CASSPNRRDGYTDTQYF

j_call: TRBJ2-7
v_call: TRBV7-9
cdr3_aa: CASSPQSGSGSYEQYF

j_call: TRBJ1-2
v_call: TRBV13
cdr3_aa: CASSMKYRTINYGYTF

j_call: TRBJ2-3
v_call: TRBV3-1
cdr3_aa: CASSQDRLNTDTQYF

j_call: TRBJ2-7
v_call: TRBV28
cdr3_aa: CASGPLATGTLWEQYF

j_call: TRBJ2-7
v_call: TRBV2
cdr3_aa: CASKGRGLGEQYF

j_call: TRBJ1-4
v_call: TRBV30
cdr3_aa: CAWDFEGQANEKLFF

j_call: TRBJ2-5
v_call: TRBV28
cdr3_aa: CASSLGTGVSETQYF

j_call: TRBJ1-4
v_call: TRBV24-1
cdr3_aa: CATSEGEKLFF

j_call: TRBJ2-1
v_call: TRBV20-1
cdr3_aa: CSARGRTGDEENSYNEQFF

j_call: TRBJ2-3
v_call: TRBV29-1
cdr3_aa: CSADRGFPDTQYF

j_call: TRBJ2-5
v_call: TRBV13
cdr3_aa: CASSFLGGAEETQYF

j_call: TRBJ2-4
v_call: TRBV3-1
cdr3_aa: CASSQMGAKNIQYF

j_call: TRBJ1-4
v_call: TRBV18
cdr3_aa: CASSPQGYVREKLFF

j_call: TRBJ2-1
v_call: TRBV12-3/TRBV12-4
cdr3_aa: CATARPAGGNEQFF

j_call: TRBJ2-1
v_call: TRBV20-1
cdr3_aa: CSASRAGTHNEQFF